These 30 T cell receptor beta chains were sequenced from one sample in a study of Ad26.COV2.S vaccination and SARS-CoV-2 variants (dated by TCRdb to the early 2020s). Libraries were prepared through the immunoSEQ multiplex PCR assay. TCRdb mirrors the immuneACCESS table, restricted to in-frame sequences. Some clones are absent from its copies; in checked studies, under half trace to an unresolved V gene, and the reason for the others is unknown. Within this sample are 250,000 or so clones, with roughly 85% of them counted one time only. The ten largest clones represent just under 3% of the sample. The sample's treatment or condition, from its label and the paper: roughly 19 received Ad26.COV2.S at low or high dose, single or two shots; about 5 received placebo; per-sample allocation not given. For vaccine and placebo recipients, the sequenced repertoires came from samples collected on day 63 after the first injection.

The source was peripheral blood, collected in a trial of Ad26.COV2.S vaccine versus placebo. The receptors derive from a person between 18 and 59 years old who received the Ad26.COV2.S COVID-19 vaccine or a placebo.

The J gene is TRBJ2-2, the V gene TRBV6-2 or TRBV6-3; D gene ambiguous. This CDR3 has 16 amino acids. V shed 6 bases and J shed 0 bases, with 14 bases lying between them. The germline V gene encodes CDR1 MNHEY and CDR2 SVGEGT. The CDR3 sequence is CASSPQGVANTGELFF. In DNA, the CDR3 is TGTGCCAGCAGCCCCCAAGGAGTAGCGAACACCGGGGAGCTGTTTTTT.

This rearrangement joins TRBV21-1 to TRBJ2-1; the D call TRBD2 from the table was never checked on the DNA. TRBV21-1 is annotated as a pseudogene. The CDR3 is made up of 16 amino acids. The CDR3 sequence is CASSKVVGGAYNEQFF. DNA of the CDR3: TGTGCCAGCAGCAAAGTGGTCGGGGGAGCCTACAATGAGCAGTTCTTC.

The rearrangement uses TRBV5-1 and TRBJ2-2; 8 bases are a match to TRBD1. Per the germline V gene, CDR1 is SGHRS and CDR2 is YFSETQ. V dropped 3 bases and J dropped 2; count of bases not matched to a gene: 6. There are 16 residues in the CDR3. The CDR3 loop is CASSYPGGPNTGELFF. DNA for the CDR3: TGCGCCAGCAGCTACCCAGGGGGCCCTAACACCGGGGAGCTGTTTTTT.

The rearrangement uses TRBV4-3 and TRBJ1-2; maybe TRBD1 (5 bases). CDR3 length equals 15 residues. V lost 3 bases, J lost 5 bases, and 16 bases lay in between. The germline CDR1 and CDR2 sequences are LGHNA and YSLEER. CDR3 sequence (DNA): TGCGCCAGCAGCCAGAGCGGGACGGGCCGTTATGGCTACACCTTC. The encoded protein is CASSQSGTGRYGYTF.

The DNA of the CDR3 is TGTGCCAGCTCACCACCGTCCGGGGAAGAGACCCAGTACTTC. Its translation is CASSPPSGEETQYF. The V and J genes are TRBV18 and TRBJ2-5; possible D gene TRBD2, 5 bases. This CDR3 comprises 14 residues. The ends were cut back, 0 bases at V and 3 bases at J, with 8 bases in the middle. From germline, CDR1 is KGHSH and CDR2 LQKENI.

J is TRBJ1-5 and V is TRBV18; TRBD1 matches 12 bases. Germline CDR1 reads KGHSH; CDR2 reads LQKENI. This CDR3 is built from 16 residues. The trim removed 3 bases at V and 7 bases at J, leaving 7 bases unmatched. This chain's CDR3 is CASSPAGTGGGQPQHF. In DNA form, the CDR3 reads TGTGCCAGCTCACCGGCCGGGACAGGGGGCGGACAGCCCCAGCATTTT.

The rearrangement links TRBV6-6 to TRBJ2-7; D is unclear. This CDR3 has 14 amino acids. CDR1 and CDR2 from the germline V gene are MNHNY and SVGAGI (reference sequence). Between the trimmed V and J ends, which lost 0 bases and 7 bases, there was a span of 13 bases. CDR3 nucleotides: TGTGCCAGCAGTTACTCGTTGTCTCTGAGGGAGCAGTACGTC. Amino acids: CASSYSLSLREQYV.

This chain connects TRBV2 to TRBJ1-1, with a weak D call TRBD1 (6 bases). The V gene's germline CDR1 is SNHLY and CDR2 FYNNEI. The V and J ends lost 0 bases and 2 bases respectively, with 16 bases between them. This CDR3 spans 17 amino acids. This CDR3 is CASSEAEIFRGNTEAFF. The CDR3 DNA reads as TGTGCCAGCAGTGAAGCAGAGATTTTCAGGGGTAACACTGAAGCTTTCTTT.

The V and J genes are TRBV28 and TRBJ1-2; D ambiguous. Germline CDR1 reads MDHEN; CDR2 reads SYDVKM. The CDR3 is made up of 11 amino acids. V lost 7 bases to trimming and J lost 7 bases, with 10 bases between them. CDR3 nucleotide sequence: TGTGCCAGCAAGGGAGGTGGTGGCTACACCTTC. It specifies CASKGGGGYTF.

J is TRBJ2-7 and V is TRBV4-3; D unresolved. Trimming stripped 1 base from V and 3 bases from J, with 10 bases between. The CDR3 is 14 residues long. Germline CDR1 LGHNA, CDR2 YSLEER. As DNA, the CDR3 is TGCGCCAGCAGCCAAGGAGGTCGGAACTACGAGCAGTACTTC. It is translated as CASSQGGRNYEQYF.

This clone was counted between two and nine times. CDR3 in amino acids: CASSEIMQSTNYGYTF. CDR3 sequence (DNA): TGTGCCAGCAGTGAAATAATGCAGTCTACTAACTATGGCTACACCTTC. This sequence joins TRBV6-1 and TRBJ1-2; D call uncertain. Trimming took 2 bases from V and 0 from J, leaving 13 bases between them. This CDR3 is built from 16 residues. Germline lookup yields CDR1 MNHNS and CDR2 SASEGT.

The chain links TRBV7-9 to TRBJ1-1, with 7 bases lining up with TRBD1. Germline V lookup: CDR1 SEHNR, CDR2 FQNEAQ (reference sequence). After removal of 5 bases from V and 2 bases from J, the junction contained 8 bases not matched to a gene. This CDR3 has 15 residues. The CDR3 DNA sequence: TGTGCCAGCAGCGCCCAGGGGGTGGGTAACACTGAAGCTTTCTTT. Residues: CASSAQGVGNTEAFF.

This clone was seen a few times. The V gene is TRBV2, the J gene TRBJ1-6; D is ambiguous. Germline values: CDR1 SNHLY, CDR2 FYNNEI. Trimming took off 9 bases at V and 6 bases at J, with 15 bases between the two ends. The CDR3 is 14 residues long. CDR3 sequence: CASIPGDFNSPLHF. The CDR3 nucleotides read TGTGCCAGTATTCCCGGGGATTTTAATTCACCCCTCCACTTT.

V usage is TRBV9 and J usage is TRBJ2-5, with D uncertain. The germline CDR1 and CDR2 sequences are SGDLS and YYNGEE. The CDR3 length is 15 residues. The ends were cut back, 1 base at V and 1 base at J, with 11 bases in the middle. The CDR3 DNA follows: TGTGCCAGCAGCGTATGGAACTCCCCCCAAGAGACCCAGTACTTC. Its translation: CASSVWNSPQETQYF.

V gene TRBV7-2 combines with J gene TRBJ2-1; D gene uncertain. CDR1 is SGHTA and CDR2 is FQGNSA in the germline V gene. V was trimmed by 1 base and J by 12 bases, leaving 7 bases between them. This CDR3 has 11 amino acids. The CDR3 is CASSLGGPQFF. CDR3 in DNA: TGTGCCAGCAGCTTAGGAGGTCCGCAGTTCTTC.

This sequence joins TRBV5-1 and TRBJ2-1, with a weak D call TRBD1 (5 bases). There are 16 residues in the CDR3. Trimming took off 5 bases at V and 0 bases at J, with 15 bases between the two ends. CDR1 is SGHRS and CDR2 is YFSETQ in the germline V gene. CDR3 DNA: TGCGCCAGCAGTATTCCCCAGGGAAACTCCTACAATGAGCAGTTCTTC. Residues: CASSIPQGNSYNEQFF.

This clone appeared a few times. The DNA for the CDR3 is TGTGCCAGCAGCCAAGATAGTAACAGTGAGCAGTTCTTC. Protein product: CASSQDSNSEQFF. V usage is TRBV4-2 and J usage is TRBJ2-1; D is unresolved. This CDR3 spans 13 amino acids. V was cut by 0 bases and J by 9 bases, with 9 bases left in between. Germline CDR1 is LGHNA and CDR2 is YNFKEQ.

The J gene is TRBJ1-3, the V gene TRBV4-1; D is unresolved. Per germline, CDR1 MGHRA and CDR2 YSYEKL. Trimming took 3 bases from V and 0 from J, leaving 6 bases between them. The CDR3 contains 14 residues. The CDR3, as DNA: TGCGCCAGCAGCCAGGACGGCTCTGGAAACACCATATATTTT. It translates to CASSQDGSGNTIYF.

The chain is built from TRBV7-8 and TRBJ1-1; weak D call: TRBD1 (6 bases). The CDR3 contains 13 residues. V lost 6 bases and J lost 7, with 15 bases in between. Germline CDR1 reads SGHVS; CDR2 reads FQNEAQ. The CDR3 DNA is TGTGCCAGCAGACTGGGAGGGGGGATTGAAGCTTTCTTT. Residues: CASRLGGGIEAFF.

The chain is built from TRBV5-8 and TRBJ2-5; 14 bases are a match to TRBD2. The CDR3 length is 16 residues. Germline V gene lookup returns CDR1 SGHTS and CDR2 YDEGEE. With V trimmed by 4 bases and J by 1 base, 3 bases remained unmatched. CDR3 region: CASSGGTSGGQETQYF. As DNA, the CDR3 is TGTGCCAGCAGCGGCGGGACTAGCGGGGGCCAAGAGACCCAGTACTTC. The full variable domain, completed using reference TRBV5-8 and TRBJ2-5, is EAGVTQSPTHLIKTRGQQATLRCSPISGHTSVYWYQQALGLGLQFLLWYDEGEERNRGNFPPRFSGRQFPNYSSELNVNALELEDSALYLCASSGGTSGGQETQYFGPGTRLLVL.

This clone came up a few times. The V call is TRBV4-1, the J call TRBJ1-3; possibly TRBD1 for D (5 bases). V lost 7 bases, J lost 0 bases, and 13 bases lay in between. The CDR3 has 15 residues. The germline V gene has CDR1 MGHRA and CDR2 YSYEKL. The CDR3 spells CASTGEAFSGNTIYF. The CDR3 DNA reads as TGCGCCAGCACGGGGGAGGCTTTCTCTGGAAACACCATATATTTT.

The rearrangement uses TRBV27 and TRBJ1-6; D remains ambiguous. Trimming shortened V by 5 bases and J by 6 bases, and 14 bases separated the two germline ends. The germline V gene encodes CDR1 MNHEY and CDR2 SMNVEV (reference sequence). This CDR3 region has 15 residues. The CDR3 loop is CASSPTTGGNSPLHF. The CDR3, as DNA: TGTGCCAGCAGTCCTACTACCGGTGGTAATTCACCCCTCCACTTT.

CDR3 in DNA: TGTGCCAGCAGCTTTGGGTACAATGAGCAGTTCTTC. This gives the protein CASSFGYNEQFF. The genes are TRBV11-3 and TRBJ2-1; D gene unclear. Germline assignment: CDR1 SGHNT and CDR2 YENEEA. The CDR3 sequence is 12 residues long. Trimming cost V 3 bases and J 4 bases, with 4 bases left between them.

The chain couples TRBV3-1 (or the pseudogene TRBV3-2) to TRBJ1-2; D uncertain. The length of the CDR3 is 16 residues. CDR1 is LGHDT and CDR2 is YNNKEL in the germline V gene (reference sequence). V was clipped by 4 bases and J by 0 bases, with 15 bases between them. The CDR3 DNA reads TGTGCCAGCAGCCCCGGGAGGGCCAGAACTAACTATGGCTACACCTTC. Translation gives CASSPGRARTNYGYTF.

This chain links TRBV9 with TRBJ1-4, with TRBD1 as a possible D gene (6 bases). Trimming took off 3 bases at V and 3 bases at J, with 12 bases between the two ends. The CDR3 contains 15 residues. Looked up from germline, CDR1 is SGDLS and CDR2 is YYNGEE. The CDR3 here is CASSASTGPNEKLFF. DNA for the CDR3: TGTGCCAGCAGCGCCTCGACAGGCCCTAATGAAAAACTGTTTTTT.

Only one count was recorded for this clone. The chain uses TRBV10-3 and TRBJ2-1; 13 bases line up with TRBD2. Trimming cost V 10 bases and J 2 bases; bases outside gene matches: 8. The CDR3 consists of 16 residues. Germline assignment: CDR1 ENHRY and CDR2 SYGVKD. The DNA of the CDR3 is TGTGCCACCCACGGGACTAGCGGGACAACCTACAATGAGCAGTTCTTC. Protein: CATHGTSGTTYNEQFF.

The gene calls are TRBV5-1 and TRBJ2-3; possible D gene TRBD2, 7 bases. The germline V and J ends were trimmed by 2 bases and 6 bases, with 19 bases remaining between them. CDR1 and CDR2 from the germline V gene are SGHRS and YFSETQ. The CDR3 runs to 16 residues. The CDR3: CASSLGRGAQSDTQYF. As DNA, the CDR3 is TGCGCCAGCAGCTTAGGACGGGGGGCACAGTCGGATACGCAGTATTTT.

The CDR3 sequence: CASSRTGGANIQYF. In DNA form, the CDR3 reads TGTGCCAGCAGCCGGACAGGTGGTGCGAACATTCAGTACTTC. This chain joins TRBV9 and TRBJ2-4, with 7 bases lining up with TRBD1. The CDR3 runs 14 residues. Trimming removed 4 bases from V and 7 bases from J; junction bases left unmatched: 8. From germline, CDR1 is SGDLS and CDR2 YYNGEE.

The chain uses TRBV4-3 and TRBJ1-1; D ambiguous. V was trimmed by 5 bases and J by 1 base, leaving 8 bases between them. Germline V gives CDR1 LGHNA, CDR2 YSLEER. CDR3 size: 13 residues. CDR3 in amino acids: CASSEWGNTEAFF. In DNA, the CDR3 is TGCGCCAGCAGCGAGTGGGGGAACACTGAAGCTTTCTTT.

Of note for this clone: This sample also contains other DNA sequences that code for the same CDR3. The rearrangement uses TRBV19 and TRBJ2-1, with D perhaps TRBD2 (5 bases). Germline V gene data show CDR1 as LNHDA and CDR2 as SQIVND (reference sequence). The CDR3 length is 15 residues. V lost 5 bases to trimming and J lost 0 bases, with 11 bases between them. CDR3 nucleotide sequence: TGTGCCAGTAGTGAAGGACGGGGCTCCTACAATGAGCAGTTCTTC. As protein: CASSEGRGSYNEQFF. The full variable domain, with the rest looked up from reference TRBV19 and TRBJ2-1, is DGGITQSPKYLFRKEGQNVTLSCEQNLNHDAMYWYRQDPGQGLRLIYYSQIVNDFQKGDIAEGYSVSREKKESFPLTVTSAQKNPTAFYLCASSEGRGSYNEQFFGPGTRLTVL.